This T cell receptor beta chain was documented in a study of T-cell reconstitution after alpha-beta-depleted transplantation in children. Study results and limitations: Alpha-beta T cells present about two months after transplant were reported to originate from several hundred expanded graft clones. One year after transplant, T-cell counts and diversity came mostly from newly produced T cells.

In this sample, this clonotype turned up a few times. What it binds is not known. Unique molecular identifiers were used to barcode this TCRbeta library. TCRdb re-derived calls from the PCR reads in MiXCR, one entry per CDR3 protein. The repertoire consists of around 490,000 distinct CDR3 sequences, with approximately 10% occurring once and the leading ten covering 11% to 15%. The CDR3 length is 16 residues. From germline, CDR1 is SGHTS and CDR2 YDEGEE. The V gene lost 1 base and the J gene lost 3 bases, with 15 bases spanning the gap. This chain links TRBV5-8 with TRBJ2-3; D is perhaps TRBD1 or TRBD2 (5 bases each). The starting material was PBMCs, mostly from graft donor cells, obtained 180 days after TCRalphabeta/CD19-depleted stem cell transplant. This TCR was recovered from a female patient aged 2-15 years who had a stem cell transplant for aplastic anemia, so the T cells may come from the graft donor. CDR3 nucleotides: TGTGCCAGCAGCTTGCGCGGGTCGAAGGGGACAGATACGCAGTATTTT. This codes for CASSLRGSKGTDTQYF.